This TCR beta chain appears in the sequencing data of a study of cytomegalovirus exposure and HLA in healthy donors. Study at large: The 100 million to 120 million unique TCR beta sequences, from 150 million to 200 million T cells, were found by an earlier analysis. The study's findings and limits: Several of the most significant clusters appeared, in a later analysis, to be linked to common viral pathogens. A missense DCLRE1C variant was associated with V- and J-gene trimming of TCR beta chains in a later analysis, and an independent cohort replicated the association.

Notes on this clone: Its antigen is not known.

Nominal health characterized the donors when sampled, though unrecorded immune exposures were likely. Primers included in the PCR were 60 Vbeta and 13 Jbeta primers. The assay was immunoSEQ multiplex PCR, and TCRdb's table has in-frame clones only and misses some. The table shows 70,000 to 90,000 clones, with 70% to 75% occurring only once. CDR1 and CDR2 (germline): SGHRS, YFSETQ. V dropped 4 bases and J dropped 11 bases, with 16 bases sitting between them. The CDR3 runs 13 residues. Sequences were obtained from PBMCs. This receptor was obtained from a man in his 60s in good health and CMV-seronegative. This chain joins TRBV5-1 and TRBJ1-3; D uncertain. CDR3 DNA sequence: TGCGCCAGCAGCCCCCGCGGCAGTCCCCCCATATATTTT. Translating it yields CASSPRGSPPIYF.